One and the same sample provided the 13 T cell receptor beta chains below, sequenced in a study of T cell responses to AZD1222 COVID-19 vaccine (dated by TCRdb to the early 2020s). This specimen's time point label, per the study, means: baseline before first vaccination. The library was prepared using the immunoSEQ multiplex PCR assay. What TCRdb holds here is the immuneACCESS table cut down to in-frame rearrangements. Part of the clones is not present; checked against another copy, under half of the missing clones reflect an unresolved V gene, and the others are unexplained. The sample profile shows around 78,000 clones; around 90% of them were found once. The biggest ten clones account for roughly a quarter of the sample. The starting material was peripheral blood, obtained on day 0 of AZD1222 vaccination. The receptor set was obtained from an adult in good health.

This clone was counted a few times. The V call is TRBV29-1, the J call TRBJ2-7; no firm D call. The CDR3 extends over 12 amino acids. Germline V gene sequence: CDR1 SQVTM, CDR2 ANQGSEA. Between the trimmed V and J ends, which lost 3 bases and 2 bases, there was a span of 8 bases. The CDR3 nucleotides read TGCAGCGTTGACGCAGGAGCCTACGAGCAGTACTTC. Encoded protein: CSVDAGAYEQYF.

V usage is TRBV11-2 and J usage is TRBJ2-1; TRBD2 matches 12 bases. The CDR3 is 16 amino acids. Unmatched junction bases numbered 5, after V lost 2 bases and J lost 6 bases. The germline CDR1 and CDR2 sequences are SGHAT and FQNNGV. CDR3 nucleotides: TGTGCCAGCAGCTTAATACTAGCGGGAGGACCCAATGAGCAGTTCTTC. Its protein is CASSLILAGGPNEQFF.

This clone came up once. The J gene is TRBJ2-7, the V gene TRBV7-2; 8 bases agree with TRBD2. Germline V gene sequence: CDR1 SGHTA, CDR2 FQGNSA. The CDR3 spans 16 residues. V trimming: 1 base; J trimming: 0 bases; junction bases outside the gene matches: 5. CDR3 in DNA: TGTGCCAGCAGCTTAGGAGGTAGCGGGAACTCCTACGAGCAGTACTTC. Translated: CASSLGGSGNSYEQYF.

CDR3 residues: CASSLKRSGNNEQFF. The CDR3 DNA reads TGTGCCAGCAGCCTAAAGAGGAGCGGGAACAATGAGCAGTTCTTC. This sequence joins TRBV4-2 and TRBJ2-1; 7 bases match TRBD2. Per germline, CDR1 LGHNA and CDR2 YNFKEQ. The CDR3 has 15 residues. V lost 4 bases and J lost 5; bases outside the gene matches: 8.

The chain uses TRBV28 and TRBJ1-2; D is undetermined. This CDR3 has 13 amino acids. The V end lost 6 bases, the J end lost 2 bases, and 10 bases lay between the germline ends. Germline V gene sequence: CDR1 MDHEN, CDR2 SYDVKM. This CDR3 reads CASRHLRNYGYTF. Written as DNA, the CDR3 is TGTGCCAGCAGGCACCTAAGAAACTATGGCTACACCTTC.

This clone was seen only once. The CDR3 loop reads CASSEGLPSGELFF. CDR3 DNA sequence: TGTGCCAGCAGCGAGGGACTCCCGAGTGGGGAGCTGTTTTTT. The chain carries TRBV7-9 and TRBJ2-2; TRBD2 might be the D (6 bases). Germline V CDR1 and CDR2: SEHNR, FQNEAQ (reference sequence). This CDR3 region has 14 residues. Trimming cost V 5 bases and J 8 bases, with 15 bases left between them.

The chain joins TRBV5-4 to TRBJ2-1; D perhaps matches TRBD2 (5 bases). Germline V CDR1 and CDR2: SGHNT, YYREEE (reference sequence). V lost 0 bases to trimming and J lost 7 bases, with 14 bases between them. This CDR3 has 15 amino acids. The chain's CDR3 is CASSLDSGNGNEQFF. The CDR3 DNA reads TGTGCCAGCAGCTTGGATTCCGGGAATGGGAATGAGCAGTTCTTC.

The gene calls are TRBV6-5 and TRBJ1-2, with D possibly TRBD1 on 5 matching bases. The germline gives CDR1 MNHEY, CDR2 SVGAGI. CDR3 size: 13 residues. V lost 2 bases to trimming and J lost 7 bases, with 11 bases between them. In DNA, the CDR3 is TGTGCCAGCAGTTACGGGCAGGGCTTTGGCTACACCTTC. It translates to CASSYGQGFGYTF.

J is TRBJ1-3 and V is TRBV5-4, with D perhaps matching TRBD1 (6 bases). CDR3 length: 17 residues. V lost 0 bases and J lost 0, with 13 bases in between. Germline V gene lookup returns CDR1 SGHNT and CDR2 YYREEE (reference sequence). CDR3 bases: TGTGCCAGCAGCTTGGGGCCAGGGGCCGACTCTGGAAACACCATATATTTT. Translating gives CASSLGPGADSGNTIYF.

The V call is TRBV7-3, the J call TRBJ2-1; 11 bases line up with TRBD2. J lost 6 bases, V lost 0 bases, and 16 bases had no gene match. The CDR3 is made up of 20 amino acids. Germline V gene data show CDR1 as SGHTA and CDR2 as FQGTGA. The CDR3 spells CASSLTGNSGRARLSNEQFF. For the CDR3, the DNA is TGTGCCAGCAGCTTAACGGGAAATAGCGGGAGGGCCCGATTGAGCAATGAGCAGTTCTTC.

V gene TRBV19 combines with J gene TRBJ1-5, with D perhaps TRBD1 (5 bases). There are 17 residues in the CDR3. CDR1 LNHDA and CDR2 SQIVND come from the germline V gene (reference sequence). With 5 bases removed from V and 2 bases from J, the gap between germline ends came to 19 bases. In DNA, the CDR3 is TGTGCCAGTAGTGTTTTGGGAGGGGAAGGAGGCAATCAGCCCCAGCATTTT. It translates to CASSVLGGEGGNQPQHF.

The chain carries TRBV5-1 and TRBJ2-2; D not resolved. V lost 5 bases and J 0 bases, leaving 8 bases between the germline ends. Germline CDR1 reads SGHRS; CDR2 reads YFSETQ. The CDR3 covers 14 residues. CDR3 protein: CASRMGSNTGELFF. In nucleotides, the CDR3 is TGCGCCAGCAGGATGGGATCGAACACCGGGGAGCTGTTTTTT.

The genes are TRBV27 and TRBJ2-4; TRBD1 agrees at 9 bases. The CDR3 runs 15 residues. Germline-derived CDR1 and CDR2 are MNHEY and SMNVEV (reference sequence). V shed 0 bases, J shed 4 bases, and the junction held 1 base outside the gene matches. CDR3 residues: CASSLSGQGKNIQYF. CDR3 nucleotide sequence: TGTGCCAGCAGTTTATCCGGACAGGGGAAAAACATTCAGTACTTC.